This T cell receptor (beta chain) was sequenced during a study of shared clonotypes between healthy human individuals. Germline CDR1 KGHSH, CDR2 LQKENI. Trimming pared 1 base from V and 0 bases from J, leaving 10 bases between. CDR3 size: 16 residues. Assay used: immunoSEQ multiplex PCR; TCRdb lists only in-frame clones, some missing. The sample includes about 600,000 clones, approximately 97% seen only once; the top ten take less than 0.065%. The genes are TRBV18 and TRBJ1-3, with TRBD1 as a possible D gene (5 bases). Sequencing was performed on naive CD4+ T cells sorted from blood. Subset here: CD45RA+ positively selected. This receptor was taken from a woman aged 25 to 39 in good health. The CDR3 DNA sequence: TGTGCCAGCTCACCACGGTCTGGGGGCTCTGGAAACACCATATATTTT. It is translated as CASSPRSGGSGNTIYF.